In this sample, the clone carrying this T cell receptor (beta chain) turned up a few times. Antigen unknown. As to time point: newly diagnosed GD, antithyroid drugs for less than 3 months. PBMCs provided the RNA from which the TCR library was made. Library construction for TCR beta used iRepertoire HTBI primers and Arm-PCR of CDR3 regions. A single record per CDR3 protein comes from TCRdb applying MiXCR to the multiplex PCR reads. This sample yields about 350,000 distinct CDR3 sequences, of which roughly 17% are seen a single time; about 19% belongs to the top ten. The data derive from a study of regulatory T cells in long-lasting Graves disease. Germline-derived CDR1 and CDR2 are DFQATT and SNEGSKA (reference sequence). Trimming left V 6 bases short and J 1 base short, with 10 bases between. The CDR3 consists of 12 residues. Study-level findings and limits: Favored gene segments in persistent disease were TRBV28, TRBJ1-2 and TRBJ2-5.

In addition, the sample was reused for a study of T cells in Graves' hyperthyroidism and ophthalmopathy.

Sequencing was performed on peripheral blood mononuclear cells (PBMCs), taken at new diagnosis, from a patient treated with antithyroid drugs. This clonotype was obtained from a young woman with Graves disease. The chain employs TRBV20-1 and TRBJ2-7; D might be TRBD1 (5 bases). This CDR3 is CSAPDKSYEQYF. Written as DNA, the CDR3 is TGCAGTGCCCCGGACAAGTCCTACGAGCAGTACTTC.